This TCR beta chain emerged from a study of blood T cell repertoires in COVID-19. Across the whole study: Specimens from acute and convalescent COVID-19 originated in the United States, Italy and Spain. Sources were T cells, B-cell-depleted T cells, or PBMCs; the material itself was cDNA or gDNA.

The CDR3 is made up of 13 amino acids. Germline V lookup: CDR1 SGHRS, CDR2 YFSETQ. J gave up 6 bases and V 3 bases, and 3 bases lay outside the gene matches. Profiled with immunoSEQ multiplex PCR; TCRdb holds only in-frame clones, not every one. This table has about 150,000 clones, 80% to 90% appearing once. What was sequenced was peripheral blood. The receptor was derived from a man in his fifties or sixties with active or convalescent COVID-19. The chain links TRBV5-1 to TRBJ1-1; TRBD1 agrees at 9 bases. CDR3 DNA: TGCGCCAGCAGCTCAAACAGGGGGCCTGAAGCTTTCTTT. Translation: CASSSNRGPEAFF.